The rows below give T cell receptor beta chains drawn from one sample of a study of T cells in Graves' hyperthyroidism and ophthalmopathy. Using its own MiXCR run on the multiplex PCR reads, TCRdb lists one record per CDR3 protein. The data contain over 450,000 distinct CDR3 sequences, around 14% of them singletons. Sample: blood. All receptors derive from a woman younger than 30 with Graves' hyperthyroidism. The CDR3 runs from the conserved cysteine through the conserved F or W. The D gene is left open where the match is weak. Clone size appears in some rows only: once, few, many, or a class for an expanded clone.

TRBJ1-4	many	TRBD1	TRBV2	CASSGQGAEKLFF	TGTGCCAGCAGTGGACAGGGGGCTGAAAAACTGTTTTTT
TRBJ2-5	many	.	TRBV6-1	CATRDPLRETQYF	TGTGCCACCCGGGACCCACTGCGGGAGACCCAGTACTTC
TRBJ1-1	few	TRBD1	TRBV27	CASSGGQGEPEAFF	TGTGCCAGCAGTGGGGGACAGGGGGAACCTGAAGCTTTCTTT
TRBJ1-1	many	.	TRBV10-2	CASSVPGTEAFF	TGCGCCAGCAGTGTCCCTGGGACTGAAGCTTTCTTT
TRBJ1-1	many	TRBD1	TRBV5-5	CASSLIRQGITRNTEAFF	TGTGCCAGCAGCTTGATCCGACAGGGGATTACCAGGAACACTGAAGCTTTCTTT
TRBJ1-3	.	.	TRBV7-8	CASSSQPSSGNTIYF	TGTGCCAGCAGCTCACAACCAAGCTCTGGAAACACCATATATTTT
TRBJ1-2	.	.	TRBV7-2	CASSGSPGGIYGYTF	TGTGCCAGCAGCGGATCTCCCGGGGGCATCTATGGCTACACCTTC
TRBJ1-5	many	.	TRBV3-1	CASSQDNRSNQPQHF	TGTGCCAGCAGCCAAGATAACCGTAGCAATCAGCCCCAGCATTTT
TRBJ1-2	.	.	TRBV19	CASSIPSVLSNYSYTF	TGTGCCAGTAGTATACCCTCCGTATTATCCAACTATAGCTACACCTTC
TRBJ2-2	few	TRBD2	TRBV6-5	CASSYRGGGSTGELFF	TGTGCCAGCAGTTACCGGGGGGGCGGGAGCACCGGGGAGCTGTTTTTT
TRBJ2-1	many	TRBD1	TRBV29-1	CSVEPQGAPNEQFF	TGCAGCGTTGAGCCCCAGGGGGCCCCGAATGAGCAGTTCTTC
TRBJ2-6	many	.	TRBV12-3/TRBV12-4	CASSLSGQGGSGANVLTF	TGTGCCAGCAGTTTAAGTGGGCAGGGGGGGTCTGGGGCCAACGTCCTGACTTTC
TRBJ1-3	few	TRBD1	TRBV5-1	CASSWGQPSGNTIYF	TGCGCCAGCAGCTGGGGACAGCCCTCTGGAAACACCATATATTTT
TRBJ1-3	.	TRBD1	TRBV20-1	CSALSGQGFGNTIYF	TGCAGTGCTTTATCCGGACAGGGTTTTGGAAACACCATATATTTT
TRBJ2-1	many	TRBD2	TRBV20-1	CSARDGTGGRREQFF	TGCAGTGCTAGAGACGGGACGGGAGGGCGCCGTGAGCAGTTCTTC
TRBJ1-1	many	.	TRBV2	CATLRTLNTEAFF	TGTGCCACCCTCCGGACATTGAACACTGAAGCTTTCTTT
TRBJ2-1	.	.	TRBV6-1	CASSERGLSSYNEQFF	TGTGCCAGCAGTGAAAGGGGTCTAAGCTCCTACAATGAGCAGTTCTTC
TRBJ2-4	.	.	TRBV30	CAWSDGFKRDIQYF	TGTGCCTGGAGCGACGGTTTCAAGAGGGACATTCAGTACTTC
TRBJ2-5	many	.	TRBV20-1	CSADRGKETQYF	TGCAGTGCAGATCGGGGGAAAGAGACCCAGTACTTC
TRBJ1-3	many	.	TRBV5-1	CASSLDEPGNTIYF	TGCGCCAGCAGCTTGGATGAACCGGGAAACACCATATATTTT
TRBJ2-7	.	TRBD1	TRBV12-3/TRBV12-4	CASSLGGTGGSEQYF	TGTGCCAGCAGCTTAGGTGGGACAGGGGGATCCGAGCAGTACTTC
TRBJ2-5	.	TRBD2	TRBV2	CAGSDGTSSSQETQYF	TGTGCCGGCAGTGACGGGACTAGTAGCAGCCAAGAGACCCAGTACTTC